This T cell receptor beta chain was sequenced in a study of blood T cell repertoires in COVID-19. This table comes from immunoSEQ multiplex PCR, and its TCRdb copy is limited to in-frame clones, with some not included. The table shows about 78,000 clones, with about 89% occurring only once. With 3 bases clipped from V and 4 bases from J, the junction kept 11 bases outside the gene matches. The germline V gene encodes CDR1 SGDLS and CDR2 YYNGEE. This CDR3 is built from 18 residues. Sequenced: peripheral blood. The chain is built from TRBV9 and TRBJ1-3; 12 bases map to TRBD1. The origin of this receptor is a woman aged 55 to 70 with acute or convalescent COVID-19. This chain's CDR3 is CASSAHSGTGGAGNTIYF. The CDR3 DNA reads as TGTGCCAGCAGCGCCCACTCCGGGACAGGGGGCGCGGGAAACACCATATATTTT.